These 3 T cell receptor beta chains were all obtained from the same sample, sequenced in a study of cytomegalovirus exposure and HLA in healthy donors. Vbeta (60) and Jbeta (13) primers were used in the PCR. Method: immunoSEQ multiplex PCR; TCRdb's copy keeps in-frame clones and lacks some. The sample lists 100,000 to 150,000 clones; around four fifths were seen once. Sequencing input: PBMCs. The origin of the receptors is a boy between 10 and 17 years old in good health and CMV-seronegative.

The chain employs TRBV27 and TRBJ2-7; TRBD2 might be the D (6 bases). Germline V gene lookup returns CDR1 MNHEY and CDR2 SMNVEV (reference sequence). CDR3 length: 14 amino acids. Trimming left V 6 bases short and J 2 bases short, with 14 bases between. CDR3 residues: CASSPRDGAYEQYF. Written as DNA, the CDR3 is TGTGCCAGCAGCCCGCGGGACGGAGCCTACGAGCAGTACTTC.

The V call is TRBV27, the J call TRBJ2-7, with 8 bases matching TRBD2. Germline assignment: CDR1 MNHEY and CDR2 SMNVEV (reference sequence). The ends lost 2 bases at V and 2 bases at J; junction bases unmatched: 2. The CDR3 is made up of 14 amino acids. CDR3 DNA: TGTGCCAGCAGTTTAGCGGGAGGCACCTACGAGCAGTACTTC. Encoded protein: CASSLAGGTYEQYF.

The V and J genes are TRBV5-1 and TRBJ2-7, with 11 nucleotides matching TRBD1. Per germline, CDR1 SGHRS and CDR2 YFSETQ. The CDR3 sequence is 14 residues long. J was trimmed by 6 bases and V by 3 bases; bases with no gene match: 5. The CDR3 here is CASSWQGQGGEQYF. CDR3 bases: TGCGCCAGCAGCTGGCAGGGACAGGGGGGCGAGCAGTACTTC. Combining the CDR3 with reference TRBV5-1 and TRBJ2-7 gives the whole variable domain KAGVTQTPRYLIKTRGQQVTLSCSPISGHRSVSWYQQTPGQGLQFLFEYFSETQRNKGNFPGRFSGRQFSNSRSEMNVSTLELGDSALYLCASSWQGQGGEQYFGPGTRLTVT.